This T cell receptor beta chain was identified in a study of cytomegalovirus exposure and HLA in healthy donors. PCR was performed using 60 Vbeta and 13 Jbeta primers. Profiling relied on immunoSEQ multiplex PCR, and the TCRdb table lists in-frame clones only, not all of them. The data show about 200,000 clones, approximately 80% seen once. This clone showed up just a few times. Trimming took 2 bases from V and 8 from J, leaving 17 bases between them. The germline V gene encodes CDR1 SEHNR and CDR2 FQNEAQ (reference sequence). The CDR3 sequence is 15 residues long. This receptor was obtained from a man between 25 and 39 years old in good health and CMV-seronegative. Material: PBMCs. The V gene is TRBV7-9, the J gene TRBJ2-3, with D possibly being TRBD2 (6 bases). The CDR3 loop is CASSLIGGDGGTQYF. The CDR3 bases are TGTGCCAGCAGCTTAATAGGAGGGGACGGGGGTACGCAGTATTTT.